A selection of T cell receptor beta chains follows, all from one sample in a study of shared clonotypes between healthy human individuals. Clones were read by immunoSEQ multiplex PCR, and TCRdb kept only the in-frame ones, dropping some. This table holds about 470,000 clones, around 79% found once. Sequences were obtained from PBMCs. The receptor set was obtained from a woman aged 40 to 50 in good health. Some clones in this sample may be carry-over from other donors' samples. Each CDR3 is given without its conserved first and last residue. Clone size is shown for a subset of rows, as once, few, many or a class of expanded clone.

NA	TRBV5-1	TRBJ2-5	ASSTKETQY
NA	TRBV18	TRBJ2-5	ASSPTVLAGGYQETQY
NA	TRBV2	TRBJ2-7	ASSPGGVSDLGQY
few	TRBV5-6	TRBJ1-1	ASSLGRPDTEAF
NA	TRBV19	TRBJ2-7	ASSIGHTTYEQY
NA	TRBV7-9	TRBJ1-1	ASSSGHPNTEAF
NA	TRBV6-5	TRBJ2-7	ASSYPSGRTYEQY
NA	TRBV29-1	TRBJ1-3	SALSRNSGNTIY
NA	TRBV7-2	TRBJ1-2	ASSGLTGDLGQFYGYT
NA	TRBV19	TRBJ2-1	ASSMDDRQSF
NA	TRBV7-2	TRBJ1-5	ASSLYSSQPQH
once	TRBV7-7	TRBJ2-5	ASSQSGTGKETQY
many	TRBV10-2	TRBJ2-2	ASSENRVTGELF
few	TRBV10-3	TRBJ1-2	AISESFGGLNYGYT
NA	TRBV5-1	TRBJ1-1	ASSYSTNTEAF